This T cell receptor beta chain was retrieved from a study of OX40 agonist ivuxolimab in advanced cancers. Profiling relied on immunoSEQ multiplex PCR, and the TCRdb table lists in-frame clones only, not all of them. The table lists 24,000 or so clones, almost 80% of them singletons. This sequence originates from an adult with an advanced solid tumor such as melanoma, head and neck, liver or kidney cancer. Specimen: CD4+ or CD8+ T cells sorted from blood, collected in a trial of the OX40 agonist ivuxolimab.

CDR3 sequence: CASRNSPSYGYTF. Written as DNA, the CDR3 is TGTGCCAGCAGAAACAGCCCTTCCTATGGCTACACCTTC. The V call is TRBV6-5, the J call TRBJ1-2, with D uncertain. This CDR3 is 13 amino acids long. In germline, CDR1 is MNHEY, CDR2 SVGAGI. V lost 6 bases and J 4 bases, leaving 12 bases between the germline ends.